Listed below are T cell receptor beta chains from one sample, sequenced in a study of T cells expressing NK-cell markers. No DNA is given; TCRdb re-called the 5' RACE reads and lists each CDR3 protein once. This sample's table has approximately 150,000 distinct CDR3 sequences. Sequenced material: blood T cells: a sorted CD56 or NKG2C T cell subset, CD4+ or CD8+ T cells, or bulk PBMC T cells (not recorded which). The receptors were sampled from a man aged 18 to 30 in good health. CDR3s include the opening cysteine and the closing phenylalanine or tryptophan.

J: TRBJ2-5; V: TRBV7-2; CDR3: CASSLGQGEIETQYF
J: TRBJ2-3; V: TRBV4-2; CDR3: CASSVVTGTTTDTQYF
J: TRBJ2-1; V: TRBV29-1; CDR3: CSVEEQGAGNEQFF
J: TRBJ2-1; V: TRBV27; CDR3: CASSLNGDNEQFF
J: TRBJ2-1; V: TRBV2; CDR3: CASTPGGELYNEQFF
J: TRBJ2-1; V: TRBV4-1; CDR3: CASSQGASFGNEQFF
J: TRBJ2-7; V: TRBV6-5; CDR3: CASSQFERQLHREQYF
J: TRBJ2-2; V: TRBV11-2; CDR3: CASRSAALGTGVVSGAGELFF
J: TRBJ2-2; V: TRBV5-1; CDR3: CASSGRTSGNTGELFF
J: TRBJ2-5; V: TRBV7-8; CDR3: CASSPGTSGGETQYF
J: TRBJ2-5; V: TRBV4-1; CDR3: CASSQDQAELQETQYF
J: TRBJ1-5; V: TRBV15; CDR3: CATSRPDSNQPQHF
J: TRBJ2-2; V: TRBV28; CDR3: CASSSLSENTGELFF
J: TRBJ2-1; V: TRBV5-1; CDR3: CASSLEVGLYNEQFF
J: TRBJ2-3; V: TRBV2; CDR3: CASNSGAVADTQYF
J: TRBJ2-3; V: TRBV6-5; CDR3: CASSYSAEGLPSTDTQYF
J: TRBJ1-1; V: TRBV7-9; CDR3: CASTSGSTEAFF
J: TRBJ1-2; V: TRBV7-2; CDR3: CASSSLGGVTYGYTF
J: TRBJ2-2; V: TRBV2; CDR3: CASSTSGSLQNTGELFF
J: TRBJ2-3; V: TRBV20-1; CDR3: CSATHLTSGRTDTQYF
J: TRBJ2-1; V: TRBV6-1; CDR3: CASSQEREGYYNEQFF
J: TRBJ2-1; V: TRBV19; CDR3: CASRRGDNEQFF
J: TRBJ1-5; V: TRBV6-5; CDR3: CASSYGGGDQPQHF
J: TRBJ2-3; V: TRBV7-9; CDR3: CASSLVRGPDTQYF
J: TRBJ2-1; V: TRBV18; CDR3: CASSPDPNPYNEQFF
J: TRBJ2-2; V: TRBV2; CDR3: CASQRSENTGELFF
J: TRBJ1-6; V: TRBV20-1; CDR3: CSARDEGTTMSSYNSPLHF
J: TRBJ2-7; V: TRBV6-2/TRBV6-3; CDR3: CASSWGDSYEQYF
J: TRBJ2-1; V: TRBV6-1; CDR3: CASSRGLAGGPLYNEQFF
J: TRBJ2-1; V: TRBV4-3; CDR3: CASSHVTGGNEQFF
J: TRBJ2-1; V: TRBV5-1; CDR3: CASSFGQDGTTEQFF
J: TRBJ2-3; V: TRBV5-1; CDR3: CASSLFLADEADTQYF
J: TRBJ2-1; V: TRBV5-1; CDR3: CASSVSPGGSSYNEQFF
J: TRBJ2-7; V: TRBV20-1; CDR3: CSARDTGDEGYEQYF